Below are 16 T cell receptor beta chains sequenced from a single sample in a study of identifying expanded T cells in peripheral blood. The assay was immunoSEQ multiplex PCR, and TCRdb's table has in-frame clones only and misses some. The table shows tens of thousands of clones, with 84% occurring only once. Sample: blood. Receptors were obtained from a person aged 18-69 years in good health.

Only one count was recorded for this clone. The chain has TRBV5-1 and TRBJ2-3, with 7 bases matching TRBD1. The J segment lost 8 bases and the V segment lost 3 bases, leaving 9 bases of the junction unmatched. The germline V gene encodes CDR1 SGHRS and CDR2 YFSETQ. CDR3 length: 14 residues. The CDR3 loop reads CASSSTGTDGTQYF. The CDR3 DNA reads TGCGCCAGCAGCTCGACAGGGACCGACGGTACGCAGTATTTT.

The gene calls are TRBV27 and TRBJ1-4, with D uncertain. This CDR3 has 14 amino acids. V shed 2 bases and J shed 10 bases, with 14 bases lying between them. The germline gives CDR1 MNHEY, CDR2 SMNVEV (reference sequence). The chain's CDR3 is CASSLGRVKGKLFF. As DNA, the CDR3 is TGTGCCAGCAGTTTAGGAAGGGTAAAGGGAAAACTGTTTTTT.

The V gene is TRBV5-7, the J gene TRBJ2-1; 9 bases line up with TRBD2. Being an ORF, TRBV5-7 has a function that is uncertain. The CDR3 contains 17 residues. V gave up 4 bases and J gave up 4 bases; unmatched junction bases: 12. CDR3 DNA: TGTGCCAGCAGCCCCCATTCTAGCGGGACCCTTTACAATGAGCAGTTCTTC. It codes for CASSPHSSGTLYNEQFF.

This clone was observed at least ten times. This chain links TRBV29-1 with TRBJ1-2; 9 nucleotides align to TRBD1. V shed 7 bases and J 8 bases; nucleotides not matched to a gene: 11. Germline CDR1 and CDR2: SQVTM and ANQGSEA. The CDR3 contains 13 residues. The CDR3 region has the DNA TGCAGCGCAGACCGGGACAGGGAGCGGGGCTACACCTTC. Amino acid sequence: CSADRDRERGYTF.

V is TRBV28 and J is TRBJ2-1, with unresolved D. In germline, CDR1 is MDHEN, CDR2 SYDVKM. This CDR3 has 13 residues. V shed 2 bases and J shed 4 bases, with 6 bases lying between them. The CDR3 spells CASSLLGYNEQFF. The DNA of the CDR3 is TGTGCCAGCAGTTTACTAGGGTACAATGAGCAGTTCTTC.

This sequence joins TRBV11-2 and TRBJ1-2; D uncertain. Looked up from germline, CDR1 is SGHAT and CDR2 is FQNNGV. CDR3 length: 13 residues. V lost 5 bases and J 4 bases, leaving 11 bases between the germline ends. CDR3 residues: CASSGQTSYGYTF. The DNA for the CDR3 is TGTGCCAGCAGCGGCCAGACGTCCTATGGCTACACCTTC.

The chain joins TRBV28 to TRBJ1-1, with D unresolved. The CDR3 sequence is 12 residues long. The V gene lost 6 bases and the J gene lost 2 bases, with 7 bases spanning the gap. CDR1 is MDHEN and CDR2 is SYDVKM in the germline V gene. The CDR3 DNA reads as TGTGCCAGCAGGCCGTCTAACACTGAAGCTTTCTTT. Translating it yields CASRPSNTEAFF.

This clone was seen at least ten times. CDR3: CASSQDPGGRGEQYF. The CDR3, as DNA: TGCGCCAGCAGCCAAGACCCCGGCGGGAGAGGCGAGCAGTACTTC. The rearrangement uses TRBV4-3 and TRBJ2-7; 7 bases fit TRBD2. J lost 6 bases, V lost 0 bases, and 8 bases had no gene match. CDR3 size: 15 residues. Germline CDR1 LGHNA, CDR2 YSLEER.

This chain connects TRBV7-9 to TRBJ1-4; the D gene is possibly TRBD1 (6 bases). The CDR3 sequence is 14 residues long. CDR1 is SEHNR, CDR2 FQNEAQ, per germline (reference sequence). V was cut by 1 base and J by 8 bases, with 11 bases left in between. CDR3 in DNA: TGTGCCAGCAGCTTAGTGGCAGGGGAGGAAAAACTGTTTTTT. Translating it yields CASSLVAGEEKLFF. Filled out from reference TRBV7-9 and TRBJ1-4, the complete variable domain reads DTGVSQNPRHKITKRGQNVTFRCDPISEHNRLYWYRQTLGQGPEFLTYFQNEAQLEKSRLLSDRFSAERPKGSFSTLEIQRTEQGDSAMYLCASSLVAGEEKLFFGSGTQLSVL.

In this sample, this clone turned up a few times. The rearrangement links TRBV29-1 to TRBJ2-3, with D possibly TRBD1 on 6 matching bases. Trimming removed 3 bases from V and 2 bases from J, with 9 bases in between. There are 13 residues in the CDR3. CDR1 SQVTM and CDR2 ANQGSEA come from the germline V gene. This CDR3 reads CSVDTGTTDTQYF. The CDR3 bases are TGCAGCGTTGATACAGGGACCACAGATACGCAGTATTTT.

J is TRBJ2-1 and V is TRBV5-4, with D possibly being TRBD1 or TRBD2 (5 bases each). Trimming left V 2 bases short and J 6 bases short, with 15 bases between. This CDR3 has 15 amino acids. Germline V gene lookup returns CDR1 SGHNT and CDR2 YYREEE (reference sequence). The CDR3, as DNA: TGTGCCAGCAGCTTTCTACTAGGGGCACTCAATGAGCAGTTCTTC. Encoded protein: CASSFLLGALNEQFF.

The genes are TRBV9 and TRBJ2-7; D gene ambiguous. Deletions cut 4 bases from V and 0 bases from J, with 11 bases between. CDR3 length: 14 residues. The germline V gene has CDR1 SGDLS and CDR2 YYNGEE. CDR3 DNA sequence: TGTGCCAGCAGCCCCACCCCCAGCTCCTACGAGCAGTACTTC. As protein: CASSPTPSSYEQYF.

V and J are TRBV30 and TRBJ2-5, with a weak D call TRBD2 (6 bases). In germline, CDR1 is GTSNPN, CDR2 SVGIG (reference sequence). The CDR3 length is 16 residues. The V and J ends lost 0 bases and 4 bases respectively, with 18 bases between them. The CDR3 nucleotides read TGTGCCTGGAGTGTACGGGCTGGAGGGCAGGGAGAGACCCAGTACTTC. This gives the protein CAWSVRAGGQGETQYF.

The V gene is TRBV11-2, the J gene TRBJ1-1; no reliable D call. The germline V gene encodes CDR1 SGHAT and CDR2 FQNNGV. V was cut by 3 bases and J by 14 bases, with 16 bases left in between. The CDR3 consists of 12 residues. CDR3 sequence (DNA): TGTGCCAGCAGCTTTAACGGGAAGCTTTTCTTCTTT. It yields the protein CASSFNGKLFFF.

The J gene is TRBJ2-2, the V gene TRBV4-1; 10 bases line up with TRBD2. The CDR3 has 16 amino acids. V shed 5 bases, J shed 2 bases, and the junction held 5 bases outside the gene matches. Germline V CDR1 and CDR2: MGHRA, YSYEKL. CDR3 amino acids: CASSSRTSGNTGELFF. CDR3 DNA sequence: TGCGCCAGCAGCTCGCGGACTAGCGGCAACACCGGGGAGCTGTTTTTT.

The V and J genes are TRBV5-8 and TRBJ1-5; 12 positions agree with TRBD1. J was trimmed by 2 bases and V by 4 bases; bases with no gene match: 4. CDR1 is SGHTS, CDR2 YDEGEE, per germline. This CDR3 is 16 amino acids long. The CDR3 nucleotides are TGTGCCAGCAGCCCCGGGGACAGGGGGCGCAATCAGCCCCAGCATTTT. It translates to CASSPGDRGRNQPQHF. Full variable domain (rest looked up from reference TRBV5-8 and TRBJ1-5): EAGVTQSPTHLIKTRGQQATLRCSPISGHTSVYWYQQALGLGLQFLLWYDEGEERNRGNFPPRFSGRQFPNYSSELNVNALELEDSALYLCASSPGDRGRNQPQHFGDGTRLSIL.